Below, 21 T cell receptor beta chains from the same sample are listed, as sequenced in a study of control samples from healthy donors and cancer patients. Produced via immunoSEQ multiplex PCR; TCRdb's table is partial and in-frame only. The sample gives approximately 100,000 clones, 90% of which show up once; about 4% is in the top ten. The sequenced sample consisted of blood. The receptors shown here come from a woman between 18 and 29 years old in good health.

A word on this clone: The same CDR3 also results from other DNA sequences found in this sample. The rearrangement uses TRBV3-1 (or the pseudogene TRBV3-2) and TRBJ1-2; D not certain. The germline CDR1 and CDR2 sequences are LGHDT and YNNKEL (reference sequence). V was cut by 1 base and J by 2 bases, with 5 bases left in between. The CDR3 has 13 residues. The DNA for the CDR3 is TGTGCCAGCAGCCAAGCGTTCAACTATGGCTACACCTTC. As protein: CASSQAFNYGYTF.

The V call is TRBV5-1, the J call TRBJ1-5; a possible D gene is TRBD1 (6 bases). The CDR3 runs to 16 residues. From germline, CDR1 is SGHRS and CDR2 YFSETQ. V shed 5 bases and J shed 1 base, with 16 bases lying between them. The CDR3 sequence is CASSLGGPSSNQPQHF. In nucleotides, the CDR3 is TGCGCCAGCAGTCTTGGGGGGCCATCCAGCAATCAGCCCCAGCATTTT.

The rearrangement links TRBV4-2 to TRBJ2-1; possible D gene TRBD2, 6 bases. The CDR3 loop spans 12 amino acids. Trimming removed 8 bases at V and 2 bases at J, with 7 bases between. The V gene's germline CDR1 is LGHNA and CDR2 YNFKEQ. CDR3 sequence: CASRGTYNEQFF. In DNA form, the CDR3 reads TGTGCCAGCCGGGGGACCTACAATGAGCAGTTCTTC.

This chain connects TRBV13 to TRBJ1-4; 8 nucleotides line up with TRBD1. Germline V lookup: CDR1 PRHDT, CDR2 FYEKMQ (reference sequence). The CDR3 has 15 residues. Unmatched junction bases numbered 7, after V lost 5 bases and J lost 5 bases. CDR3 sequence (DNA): TGTGCCAGCAGCATCCGGACAGGGACGAATGAAAAACTGTTTTTT. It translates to CASSIRTGTNEKLFF.

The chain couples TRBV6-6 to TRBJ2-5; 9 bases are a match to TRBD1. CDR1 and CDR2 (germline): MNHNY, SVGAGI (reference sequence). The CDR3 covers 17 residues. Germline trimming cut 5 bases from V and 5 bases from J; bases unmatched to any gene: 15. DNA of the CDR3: TGTGCCAGCAGTCCCCGATGGGGACAGGGATTTGAGGAGACCCAGTACTTC. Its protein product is CASSPRWGQGFEETQYF.

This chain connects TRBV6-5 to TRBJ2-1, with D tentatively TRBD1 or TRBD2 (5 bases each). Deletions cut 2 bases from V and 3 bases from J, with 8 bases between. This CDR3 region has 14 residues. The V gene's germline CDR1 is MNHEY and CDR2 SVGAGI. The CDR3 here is CASSYGDGYNEQFF. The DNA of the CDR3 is TGTGCCAGCAGTTACGGGGACGGCTACAATGAGCAGTTCTTC.

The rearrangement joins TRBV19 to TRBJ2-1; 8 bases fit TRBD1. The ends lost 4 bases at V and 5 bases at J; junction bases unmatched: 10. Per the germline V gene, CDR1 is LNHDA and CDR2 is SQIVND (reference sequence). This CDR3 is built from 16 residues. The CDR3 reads CASSTIRTGWNNEQFF. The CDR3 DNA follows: TGTGCCAGTAGTACCATAAGGACAGGGTGGAACAATGAGCAGTTCTTC. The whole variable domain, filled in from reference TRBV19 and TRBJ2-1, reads DGGITQSPKYLFRKEGQNVTLSCEQNLNHDAMYWYRQDPGQGLRLIYYSQIVNDFQKGDIAEGYSVSREKKESFPLTVTSAQKNPTAFYLCASSTIRTGWNNEQFFGPGTRLTVL.

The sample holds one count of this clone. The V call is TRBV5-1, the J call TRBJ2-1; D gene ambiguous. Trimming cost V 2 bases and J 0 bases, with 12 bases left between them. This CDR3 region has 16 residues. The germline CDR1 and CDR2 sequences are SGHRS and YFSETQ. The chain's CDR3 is CASSLGTQVSYNEQFF. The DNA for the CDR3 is TGCGCCAGCAGCTTAGGAACCCAGGTCTCCTACAATGAGCAGTTCTTC.

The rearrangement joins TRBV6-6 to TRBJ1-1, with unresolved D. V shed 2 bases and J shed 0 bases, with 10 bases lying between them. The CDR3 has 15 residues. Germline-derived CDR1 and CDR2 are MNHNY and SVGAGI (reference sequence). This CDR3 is CASSYGSAMNTEAFF. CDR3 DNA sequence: TGTGCCAGCAGTTACGGTTCAGCCATGAACACTGAAGCTTTCTTT.

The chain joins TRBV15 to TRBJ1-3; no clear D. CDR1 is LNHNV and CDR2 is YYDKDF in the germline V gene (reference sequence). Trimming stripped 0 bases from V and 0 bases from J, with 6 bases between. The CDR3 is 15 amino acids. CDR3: CATSRDISSGNTIYF. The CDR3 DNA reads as TGTGCCACCAGCAGAGATATCAGCTCTGGAAACACCATATATTTT.

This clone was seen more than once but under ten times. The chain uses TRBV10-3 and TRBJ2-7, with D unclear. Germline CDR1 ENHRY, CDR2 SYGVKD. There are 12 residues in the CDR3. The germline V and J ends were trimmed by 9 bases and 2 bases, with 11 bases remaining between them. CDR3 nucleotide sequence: TGTGCCATATCTAGGGCAGCCTACGAGCAGTACTTC. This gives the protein CAISRAAYEQYF.

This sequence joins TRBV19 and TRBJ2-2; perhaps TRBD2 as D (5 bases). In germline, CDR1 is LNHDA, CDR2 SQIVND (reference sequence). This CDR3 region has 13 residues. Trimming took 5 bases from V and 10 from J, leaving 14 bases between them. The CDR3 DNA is TGTGCCAGTAGTCACGGCTTGGGAGAGGAGCTGTTTTTT. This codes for CASSHGLGEELFF.

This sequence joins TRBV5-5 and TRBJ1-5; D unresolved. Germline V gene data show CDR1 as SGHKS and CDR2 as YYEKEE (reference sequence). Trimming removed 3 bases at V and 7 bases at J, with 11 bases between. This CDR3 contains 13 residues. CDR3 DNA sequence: TGTGCCAGCAGCTCCCGCTCGGACCAGCCCCAGCATTTT. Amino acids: CASSSRSDQPQHF.

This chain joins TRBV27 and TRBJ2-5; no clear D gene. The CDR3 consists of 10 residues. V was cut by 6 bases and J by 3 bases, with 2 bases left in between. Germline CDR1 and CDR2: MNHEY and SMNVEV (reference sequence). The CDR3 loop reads CASRKETQYF. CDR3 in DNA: TGTGCCAGCAGGAAAGAGACCCAGTACTTC.

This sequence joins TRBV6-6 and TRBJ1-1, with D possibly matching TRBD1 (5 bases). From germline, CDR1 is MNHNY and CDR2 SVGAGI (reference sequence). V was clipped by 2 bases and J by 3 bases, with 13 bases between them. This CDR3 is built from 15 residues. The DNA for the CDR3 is TGTGCCAGCAGTTACCGGGGGGGAGGCGACACTGAAGCTTTCTTT. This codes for CASSYRGGGDTEAFF.

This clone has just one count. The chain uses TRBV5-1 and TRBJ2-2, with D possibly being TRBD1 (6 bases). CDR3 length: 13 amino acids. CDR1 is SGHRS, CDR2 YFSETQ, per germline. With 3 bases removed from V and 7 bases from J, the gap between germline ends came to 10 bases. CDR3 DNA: TGCGCCAGCAGCTCACAGGGTCTCGGGGAGCTGTTTTTT. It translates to CASSSQGLGELFF. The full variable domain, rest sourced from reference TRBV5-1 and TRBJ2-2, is KAGVTQTPRYLIKTRGQQVTLSCSPISGHRSVSWYQQTPGQGLQFLFEYFSETQRNKGNFPGRFSGRQFSNSRSEMNVSTLELGDSALYLCASSSQGLGELFFGEGSRLTVL.

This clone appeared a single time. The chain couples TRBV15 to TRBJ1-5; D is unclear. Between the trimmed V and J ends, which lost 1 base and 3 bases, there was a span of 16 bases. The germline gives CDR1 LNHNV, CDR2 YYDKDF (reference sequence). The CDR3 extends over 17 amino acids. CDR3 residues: CATSRVSYKQDNQPQHF. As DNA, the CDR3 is TGTGCCACCAGCAGAGTCAGTTATAAACAAGACAATCAGCCCCAGCATTTT.

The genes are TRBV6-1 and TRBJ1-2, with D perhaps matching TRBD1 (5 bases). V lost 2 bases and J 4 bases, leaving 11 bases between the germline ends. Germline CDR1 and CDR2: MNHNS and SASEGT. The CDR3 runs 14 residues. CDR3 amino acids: CASSEQGVAYGYTF. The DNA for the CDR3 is TGTGCCAGCAGTGAACAGGGAGTTGCCTATGGCTACACCTTC.

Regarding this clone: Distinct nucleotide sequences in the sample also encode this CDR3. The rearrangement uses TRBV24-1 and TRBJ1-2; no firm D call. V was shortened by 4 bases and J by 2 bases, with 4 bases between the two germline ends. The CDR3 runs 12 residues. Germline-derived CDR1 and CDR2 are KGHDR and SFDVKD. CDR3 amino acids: CATSDLNYGYTF. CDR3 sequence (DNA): TGTGCCACCAGTGACTTGAACTATGGCTACACCTTC.

In nucleotides, the CDR3 is TGTGCCAGCAGTGAAGAGAACAGGGGAGGCTACACCTTC. It codes for CASSEENRGGYTF. V is TRBV25-1 and J is TRBJ1-2; 7 nucleotides match TRBD1. This CDR3 spans 13 amino acids. Looked up from germline, CDR1 is MGHDK and CDR2 is SYGVNS. V lost 2 bases to trimming and J lost 8 bases; unmatched junction nucleotides: 5.

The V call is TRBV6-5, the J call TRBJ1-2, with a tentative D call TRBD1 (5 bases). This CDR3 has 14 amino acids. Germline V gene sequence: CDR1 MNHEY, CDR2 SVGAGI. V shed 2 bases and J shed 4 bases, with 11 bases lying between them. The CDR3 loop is CASSYEGHSYGYTF. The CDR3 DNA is TGTGCCAGCAGTTACGAGGGGCACAGCTATGGCTACACCTTC.